This T cell receptor (beta chain) was documented in a study of blood T cell repertoires in COVID-19. Study overall: The United States, Italy and Spain were the sources of the acute and convalescent COVID-19 samples. Sources were T cells, B-cell-depleted T cells, or PBMCs; the material itself was cDNA or gDNA.

Per the study methods: Cell counts per sample came from amplifying reference gene primers. Generated by immunoSEQ multiplex PCR, the TCRdb table keeps only in-frame clones and is missing some. Clone size and the V and J calls come from that table; the DNA yielded D and trimming. Of over 85,000 clones listed, about 90% were seen once; the top ten hold under 6.5%. Followed over time, Seattle patients had been enrolled while infection was active. The CDR3 consists of 15 residues. The ends lost 7 bases at V and 4 bases at J; junction bases unmatched: 8. Germline V lookup: CDR1 LNHDA, CDR2 SQIVND (reference sequence).

The sequencing input was peripheral blood. The chain recombines TRBV19 with TRBJ1-5; 9 bases fit TRBD1. The TCR originated in a woman aged 45-60 years with COVID-19, enrolled during active disease. CDR3 amino acids: CASTRDRETNQPQHF. Written as DNA, the CDR3 is TGTGCCAGTACCAGGGACAGGGAGACGAATCAGCCCCAGCATTTT.